The rows below give T cell receptor beta chains drawn from one sample of a study of blood T cell repertoires in COVID-19. Sequenced by immunoSEQ multiplex PCR; TCRdb stores in-frame clones only, minus some. This table has around 150,000 clones, about 86% appearing once. Sequencing input: peripheral blood. The receptors were gathered from a man in his sixties with acute or convalescent COVID-19. Both conserved end residues are part of each CDR3. Each record gives: clone size, D gene, V gene, J gene, CDR3 DNA, CDR3 protein. A D gene is named only where the DNA matches it firmly. Some rows have no size entry. The others give once, few or many, or a class for an expanded clone.

>NA|NA|TRBV11-2|TRBJ2-2
TGTGCCAGCAGCTCCCCTAACCTACCCGGGGAGCTGTTTTTT
CASSSPNLPGELFF
>NA|NA|TRBV10-3|TRBJ1-2
TGTGCCATCAGTGCCAGGGATATGGATGGCTACACCTTC
CAISARDMDGYTF
>few|NA|TRBV7-2|TRBJ1-5
TGTGCCAGCAGCTCAGCCCTTAGCCAGCCCCAGCATTTT
CASSSALSQPQHF
>NA|NA|TRBV19|TRBJ1-5
TGTGCCAGCGAGACAGGCTCTTCCTACAATCAGCCCCAGCATTTT
CASETGSSYNQPQHF
>NA|NA|TRBV7-3|TRBJ2-7
TGTGCCAGCAGCTACGACAGTAACTACGAGCAGTACTTC
CASSYDSNYEQYF
>NA|NA|TRBV14|TRBJ2-3
TGTGCCAGCAGCCAAGATCCTTGGTATGAGCGGAGCACAGATACGCAGTATTTT
CASSQDPWYERSTDTQYF
>NA|NA|TRBV5-1|TRBJ1-6
TGCGCCAGCAGCTTGGGGACAGCCAATTCACCCCTCCACTTT
CASSLGTANSPLHF
>NA|NA|TRBV7-9|TRBJ2-7
TGTGCCAGCACTCTACGGGGAGGTTCCTACGAGCAGTACTTC
CASTLRGGSYEQYF
>NA|TRBD1|TRBV28|TRBJ1-6
TGTGCCAGCAGTTTCCCGGGACAGACCAATTCACCCCTCCACTTT
CASSFPGQTNSPLHF
>NA|NA|TRBV5-8|TRBJ2-3
TGTGCCAGCAGCCGCGGGACTTCCCTCACAGATACGCAGTATTTT
CASSRGTSLTDTQYF
>NA|TRBD1|TRBV5-4|TRBJ1-2
TGTGCCAGCAGCCCGTCGGGACAGGCCGACTACTATGGCTACACCTTC
CASSPSGQADYYGYTF